The source of this T cell receptor (beta chain) is a study of T cells in Graves' hyperthyroidism and ophthalmopathy. The study's findings and limits: Most thyroid clonotypes expanded above 0.001 were also detected in blood.

This clonotype has a count of ten or more. No antigen is known for it. Researchers barred patients who had uncontrolled infection, other autoimmune disease, pregnancy or lactation. Thyroid ultrasound, orbital computed tomography, clinical symptoms, and serum thyroxine and TRAb underpinned diagnoses. The authors took PBMCs from over 8.5 ml fresh peripheral blood. TCR beta CDR3 region amplification was performed from RNA transcripts. Using the HTBI primer set, a first-round RT-PCR was run on the TCR CDR3. TCRdb re-derived calls from the multiplex PCR reads in MiXCR, one entry per CDR3 protein. This table holds hundreds of thousands of distinct CDR3 sequences, around 14% found once. This TCR was recovered from a woman younger than 35 with Graves' hyperthyroidism. Sequenced input: blood.

CDR3 DNA: TGTGCCAGCTCAGCGTACAGGGAAAATGAGCAGTTCTTC. Protein product: CASSAYRENEQFF. The genes are TRBV18 and TRBJ2-1; possible D gene TRBD1, 6 bases. The CDR3 consists of 13 residues. The V end was cut by 5 bases, the J end by 7 bases, with 12 bases between. Germline V lookup: CDR1 KGHSH, CDR2 LQKENI.